Given below is one TCR beta chain in context. Antigen: not known. Germline trimming cut 4 bases from V and 4 bases from J; bases unmatched to any gene: 4. The CDR3 is made up of 12 amino acids. The germline V gene encodes CDR1 SQVTM and CDR2 ANQGSEA. Data came from immunoSEQ multiplex PCR; TCRdb stores just in-frame clones and leaves some out. The sample yields about 76,000 clones, 90% to 97% seen once. This sample is part of a study of T cell clonotyping in hematopoietic cell transplantation. Study observations and caveats: Without cell sorting, CD4 versus CD8 contributions remain unresolved. Broader posttransplant TCR repertoire diversity was predicted by graft donor and pretransplant recipient Inverse Simpson Index values. Pathologically expanded recipient clonotypes increased progressively from day 30 to day 180 as diversity fell.

The time point here: recipient sample about 28 days before transplant, after cytoreduction. Recipients were bled about 28 days pretransplant and at posttransplant days 30, 100, 180. The sample consisted of peripheral blood mononuclear cells, taken before stem cell transplant. The chain uses TRBV29-1 and TRBJ2-7; 7 positions agree with TRBD2. The clonotype originates from a woman between 45 and 60 years old with acute myeloid leukemia. Some clones in this sample may be carry-over from other donors' samples. The CDR3 coding sequence is TGCAGCGTTGCACGGGAGGCTTACGAGCAGTACTTC. Translated, it gives CSVAREAYEQYF.